These 31 T cell receptor beta chains came from one sample sequenced in a study of CD8 T cells in Susac syndrome. Random hexamers served to reverse transcribe about 0.45 to 1 ug RNA. TCRdb re-derived calls from the immunoSEQ multiplex PCR reads in MiXCR, one entry per CDR3 protein. In the table there are about 110,000 distinct CDR3 sequences, approximately 93% of which are singletons. Sequencing input: CD8+ T cells from PBMCs. Receptors were obtained from a human donor with Susac syndrome.

The CDR3 loop is CSAEGDVSGEKLFF. The CDR3 region has the DNA TGCAGTGCTGAGGGCGATGTGAGTGGCGAAAAACTGTTTTTT. The J gene is TRBJ1-4, the V gene TRBV20-1; D is uncertain. CDR1 is DFQATT and CDR2 is SNEGSKA in the germline V gene (reference sequence). CDR3 length: 14 residues. Trimming cost V 5 bases and J 8 bases, with 18 bases left between them.

This sequence joins TRBV2 and TRBJ2-5; 7 bases are shared with TRBD1. V shed 4 bases, J shed 5 bases, and the junction held 4 bases outside the gene matches. Germline assignment: CDR1 SNHLY and CDR2 FYNNEI. The CDR3 totals 13 residues. This chain's CDR3 is CASSVGGAETQYF. CDR3 coding DNA: TGTGCCAGCAGTGTAGGGGGCGCGGAGACCCAGTACTTC.

CDR3: CSVETLNTEAFF. The CDR3 coding sequence is TGCAGCGTTGAAACCTTGAACACTGAAGCTTTCTTT. The chain is built from TRBV29-1 and TRBJ1-1, with no clear D. CDR1 is SQVTM, CDR2 ANQGSEA, per germline. V lost 2 bases, J lost 0 bases, and 4 bases lay in between. The CDR3 runs to 12 residues.

V usage is TRBV11-1 and J usage is TRBJ2-5; D unresolved. Trimming removed 3 bases at V and 2 bases at J, with 10 bases between. Germline V gene lookup returns CDR1 SGHAT and CDR2 FQDESV (reference sequence). CDR3 length: 14 residues. The CDR3 DNA is TGTGCCAGCAGCTTGGTGGCCAGTCAAGAGACCCAGTACTTC. It encodes CASSLVASQETQYF. Full variable domain (remainder filled in from reference TRBV11-1 and TRBJ2-5): EAEVAQSPRYKITEKSQAVAFWCDPISGHATLYWYRQILGQGPELLVQFQDESVVDDSQLPKDRFSAERLKGVDSTLKIQPAELGDSAMYLCASSLVASQETQYFGPGTRLLVL.

The chain links TRBV27 to TRBJ1-1; D uncertain. The CDR3 has 14 residues. Trimming stripped 3 bases from V and 4 bases from J, with 12 bases between. Germline loops: CDR1 MNHEY, CDR2 SMNVEV (reference sequence). This CDR3 reads CASSLSELSTEAFF. DNA for the CDR3: TGTGCCAGCAGTTTGTCCGAGTTGAGCACTGAAGCTTTCTTT.

V and J are TRBV7-9 and TRBJ2-7; TRBD1 is a possible D gene (7 bases). Germline CDR1 SEHNR, CDR2 FQNEAQ (reference sequence). This CDR3 region has 12 residues. Trimming pared 6 bases from V and 6 bases from J, leaving 12 bases between. DNA for the CDR3: TGTGCCAGCAGTCCCCAGGGGGGCGAGCAGTACTTC. Amino acid sequence: CASSPQGGEQYF.

The V call is TRBV4-3, the J call TRBJ1-3, with 7 bases lining up with TRBD1. CDR1 is LGHNA, CDR2 YSLEER, per germline. The CDR3 spans 16 residues. The junction had 8 bases not matched to a gene; V was cut back by 4 bases and J by 2 bases. In DNA, the CDR3 is TGCGCCAGCAGCCCTCACCGGGACAGCACTGGAAACACCATATATTTT. It codes for CASSPHRDSTGNTIYF.

V and J are TRBV18 and TRBJ2-1; TRBD1 matches at 9 bases. Germline V gene lookup returns CDR1 KGHSH and CDR2 LQKENI. This CDR3 has 15 residues. After removal of 3 bases from V and 6 bases from J, the junction contained 6 bases not matched to a gene. The chain's CDR3 is CASSPPGQGTNEQFF. The CDR3 DNA follows: TGTGCCAGCTCACCCCCGGGACAGGGTACCAATGAGCAGTTCTTC.

The chain carries TRBV12-3 or TRBV12-4 and TRBJ1-6, with 7 bases that match TRBD1. Losses at the gene ends were 6 bases for V and 10 bases for J; bases not matched to a gene: 6. The CDR3 runs 13 residues. Written as DNA, the CDR3 is TGTGCCAGCAGCCCAACAGGGGAGTCACCCCTCCACTTT. It is translated as CASSPTGESPLHF.

The chain has TRBV6-2 or TRBV6-3 and TRBJ1-2; D not certain. The CDR3 consists of 11 residues. The V gene lost 7 bases and the J gene lost 8 bases, with 11 bases spanning the gap. The germline V gene has CDR1 MNHEY and CDR2 SVGEGT. The CDR3 loop reads CASMSLMGYTF. For the CDR3, the DNA is TGTGCCAGCATGTCTCTTATGGGCTACACCTTC.

The chain carries TRBV2 and TRBJ2-1; D call uncertain. Germline V gene lookup returns CDR1 SNHLY and CDR2 FYNNEI. The V and J ends lost 4 bases and 3 bases respectively, with 4 bases between them. The CDR3 has 12 amino acids. The CDR3 sequence is CASSVDYNEQFF. In nucleotides, the CDR3 is TGTGCCAGCAGTGTGGACTACAATGAGCAGTTCTTC.

CDR3 sequence reads: CASSLGARLYEQYF. CDR3 coding DNA: TGTGCCAGCAGCTTGGGGGCCAGGCTGTACGAGCAGTACTTC. The chain combines TRBV5-6 with TRBJ2-7; D gene unclear. Trimming cost V 0 bases and J 4 bases, with 11 bases left between them. The CDR3 consists of 14 residues. Germline CDR1 and CDR2: SGHDT and YYEEEE.

This chain links TRBV9 with TRBJ2-7; a possible D gene is TRBD2 (7 bases). Germline CDR1 and CDR2: SGDLS and YYNGEE. There are 16 residues in the CDR3. Trimming pared 3 bases from V and 2 bases from J, leaving 18 bases between. The CDR3 sequence is CASSDPQQGGAYEQYF. The CDR3 DNA sequence: TGTGCCAGCAGCGACCCGCAACAGGGAGGGGCCTACGAGCAGTACTTC.

The rearrangement uses TRBV2 and TRBJ1-2, with D unresolved. Germline values: CDR1 SNHLY, CDR2 FYNNEI. This CDR3 has 15 amino acids. Trimming shortened V by 3 bases and J by 4 bases, and 15 bases separated the two germline ends. CDR3 in amino acids: CASSEFLVGVYGYTF. CDR3 bases: TGTGCCAGCAGTGAGTTCCTAGTTGGGGTCTATGGCTACACCTTC.

This sequence joins TRBV12-3 or TRBV12-4 and TRBJ2-5, with a weak D call TRBD1 (5 bases). This CDR3 comprises 16 residues. Trimming took off 4 bases at V and 2 bases at J, with 17 bases between the two ends. CDR3 sequence (DNA): TGTGCCAGCAGTTACGGTCCAGGGCCTCTTCAAGAGACCCAGTACTTC. Translating it yields CASSYGPGPLQETQYF.

This chain links TRBV9 with TRBJ2-2; D is unclear. Germline V gene lookup returns CDR1 SGDLS and CDR2 YYNGEE. V was cut by 2 bases and J by 3 bases, with 5 bases left in between. The length of the CDR3 is 13 residues. CDR3 bases: TGTGCCAGCAGCGTCCTTCACACCGGGGAGCTGTTTTTT. Protein: CASSVLHTGELFF.

This clonotype occurred once. V gene TRBV6-5 combines with J gene TRBJ2-3; 8 bases line up with TRBD2. V dropped 5 bases and J dropped 2; count of bases not matched to a gene: 3. CDR3 size: 14 residues. The germline V gene has CDR1 MNHEY and CDR2 SVGAGI. The CDR3 here is CASSVAGITDTQYF. The CDR3 DNA follows: TGTGCCAGCAGTGTAGCGGGGATCACAGATACGCAGTATTTT.

This clonotype was seen just once. This chain joins TRBV7-9 and TRBJ2-7; the match to TRBD2 covers 7 bases. Germline CDR1 reads SEHNR; CDR2 reads FQNEAQ (reference sequence). V shed 5 bases, J shed 7 bases, and the junction held 11 bases outside the gene matches. The CDR3 has 14 residues. The CDR3 sequence is CASSRAGLEGEQYF. For the CDR3, the DNA is TGTGCCAGCAGCCGGGCTGGACTAGAAGGAGAGCAGTACTTC. The full variable domain, its missing parts supplied by reference TRBV7-9 and TRBJ2-7, is DTGVSQNPRHKITKRGQNVTFRCDPISEHNRLYWYRQTLGQGPEFLTYFQNEAQLEKSRLLSDRFSAERPKGSFSTLEIQRTEQGDSAMYLCASSRAGLEGEQYFGPGTRLTVT.

The chain links TRBV12-5 to TRBJ2-1, with a weak D call TRBD1 (5 bases). The V gene lost 6 bases and the J gene lost 4 bases, with 16 bases spanning the gap. This CDR3 comprises 15 residues. The V gene's germline CDR1 is LGHNT and CDR2 FRNRAP. The CDR3 DNA follows: TGTGCTAGTGGGGGATGGGGCAGACCTTACAATGAGCAGTTCTTC. This gives the protein CASGGWGRPYNEQFF.

The chain uses TRBV11-1 and TRBJ2-5; 9 nucleotides agree with TRBD1. This CDR3 has 14 residues. The junction had 4 bases not matched to a gene; V was cut back by 5 bases and J by 3 bases. Looked up from germline, CDR1 is SGHAT and CDR2 is FQDESV (reference sequence). CDR3 bases: TGTGCCAGCAGCCCCGGGACAGGGAAAGAGACCCAGTACTTC. Its protein product is CASSPGTGKETQYF.

The chain has TRBV7-9 and TRBJ1-2; D is unresolved. This CDR3 is 13 amino acids long. Germline V gene sequence: CDR1 SEHNR, CDR2 FQNEAQ (reference sequence). Trimming shortened V by 8 bases and J by 0 bases, and 10 bases separated the two germline ends. This CDR3 is CASRAGSNYGYTF. DNA of the CDR3: TGTGCCAGCCGGGCAGGATCTAACTATGGCTACACCTTC.

The V and J genes are TRBV7-2 and TRBJ1-6; possibly TRBD1 for D (5 bases). V was cut by 8 bases and J by 8 bases, with 22 bases left in between. Per germline, CDR1 SGHTA and CDR2 FQGNSA. This CDR3 is 16 amino acids long. As DNA, the CDR3 is TGTGCCAGCGAAGGGTGGCAGGGAGAAGGCTATTCACCCCTCCACTTT. It yields the protein CASEGWQGEGYSPLHF.

The chain has TRBV7-9 and TRBJ1-5, with D hard to call. Germline V CDR1 and CDR2: SEHNR, FQNEAQ (reference sequence). Between the trimmed V and J ends, which lost 11 bases and 2 bases, there was a span of 10 bases. The CDR3 loop spans 12 amino acids. CDR3 sequence reads: CAVGVGNQPQHF. The CDR3 DNA is TGTGCCGTCGGCGTGGGCAATCAGCCCCAGCATTTT. Variable domain in full (rest from reference TRBV7-9 and TRBJ1-5): DTGVSQNPRHKITKRGQNVTFRCDPISEHNRLYWYRQTLGQGPEFLTYFQNEAQLEKSRLLSDRFSAERPKGSFSTLEIQRTEQGDSAMYLCAVGVGNQPQHFGDGTRLSIL.

The V call is TRBV7-9, the J call TRBJ2-5; weak D call: TRBD2 (5 bases). Germline assignment: CDR1 SEHNR and CDR2 FQNEAQ (reference sequence). Between the trimmed V and J ends, which lost 5 bases and 5 bases, there was a span of 15 bases. The CDR3 runs to 14 residues. CDR3 amino acids: CASSPPGERETQYF. The CDR3 DNA sequence: TGTGCCAGCAGCCCCCCCGGGGAAAGGGAGACCCAGTACTTC.

This sequence joins TRBV20-1 and TRBJ2-5, with 10 bases matching TRBD2. The germline gives CDR1 DFQATT, CDR2 SNEGSKA (reference sequence). V lost 2 bases and J lost 3; bases outside the gene matches: 12. The CDR3 has 17 amino acids. The CDR3 loop reads CSARPGLAGAWEETQYF. The CDR3 bases are TGCAGTGCTAGACCAGGGCTAGCGGGGGCTTGGGAAGAGACCCAGTACTTC.

The chain joins TRBV6-2 or TRBV6-3 to TRBJ2-1; the match to TRBD2 covers 12 bases. Germline V CDR1 and CDR2: MNHEY, SVGEGT. V shed 0 bases, J shed 4 bases, and the junction held 10 bases outside the gene matches. This CDR3 is 19 amino acids long. The CDR3 region has the DNA TGTGCCAGCAGTTACTCCCGGCCTAGCGGGGGGGTCCTTTACAATGAGCAGTTCTTC. Encoded protein: CASSYSRPSGGVLYNEQFF.

The J gene is TRBJ1-6, the V gene TRBV25-1; D is perhaps TRBD1 (5 bases). This CDR3 spans 17 amino acids. Trimming left V 2 bases short and J 7 bases short, with 18 bases between. Germline values: CDR1 MGHDK, CDR2 SYGVNS. Here the CDR3 DNA reads TGTGCCAGCAGTGAAAAAAGTACAGGCTGGGAGAATTCACCCCTCCACTTT. This gives the protein CASSEKSTGWENSPLHF.

The chain employs TRBV7-9 and TRBJ2-5; D is possibly TRBD1 or TRBD2 (5 bases each). This CDR3 region has 13 residues. Germline CDR1 is SEHNR and CDR2 is FQNEAQ (reference sequence). The V and J ends lost 5 bases and 5 bases respectively, with 12 bases between them. The CDR3 nucleotides read TGTGCCAGCAGCGAGGGGTTGTGGGAGACCCAGTACTTC. Translated: CASSEGLWETQYF.

The CDR3 DNA reads TGTGCCAGCAGTCCAGGGATGGTGGCGGAAAAACTGTTTTTT. Protein: CASSPGMVAEKLFF. V and J are TRBV27 and TRBJ1-4; possibly TRBD1 for D (5 bases). The CDR3 has 14 residues. V lost 5 bases to trimming and J lost 8 bases, with 15 bases between them. CDR1 is MNHEY, CDR2 SMNVEV, per germline (reference sequence).

The chain couples TRBV14 to TRBJ2-1; tentative D call: TRBD1 (5 bases). Germline CDR1 is SGHDN and CDR2 is FVKESK. V dropped 1 base and J dropped 11 bases, with 12 bases sitting between them. CDR3 size: 13 residues. The CDR3, as DNA: TGTGCCAGCAGCCAAGCACGATGGGGCAAGCAGTTCTTC. Its translation: CASSQARWGKQFF.

This clonotype was detected only once. The chain links TRBV20-1 to TRBJ2-5; tentatively, D is TRBD1 (5 bases). V was shortened by 6 bases and J by 1 base, with 9 bases between the two germline ends. Germline values: CDR1 DFQATT, CDR2 SNEGSKA (reference sequence). The CDR3 totals 12 residues. CDR3 sequence: CSAAGFQETQYF. The CDR3 DNA reads TGCAGTGCCGCAGGGTTCCAAGAGACCCAGTACTTC.